This T cell receptor beta chain was recovered during a study of T cells in localized non-small cell lung cancer. Study conclusions and caveats: Among the tissues sampled, uninvolved adjacent lung had the highest T cell clonality, above tumor.

Unmatched junction bases numbered 9, after V lost 2 bases and J lost 6 bases. CDR1 is SNHLY and CDR2 is FYNNEI in the germline V gene. The length of the CDR3 is 17 residues. This clone was seen more than once but under ten times. No antigen is known for it. Generated by immunoSEQ multiplex PCR, the TCRdb table keeps only in-frame clones and is missing some. The table shows 25,000 to 35,000 clones, with around 92% occurring only once. The sequences come from peripheral blood, collected before any cancer treatment. The chain employs TRBV2 and TRBJ1-6, with 8 bases identical to TRBD1. The sequence was collected from a female donor aged 60 or older with stage I lung adenocarcinoma. As DNA, the CDR3 is TGTGCCAGCAGTGAATCAGGACAGGGTCTCCTTAATTCACCCCTCCACTTT. It encodes CASSESGQGLLNSPLHF.